The next 13 T cell receptor beta chains were all read from a single sample in a study of shared clonotypes between healthy human individuals. Naive CD8 cells lacked CD45RO and underwent positive selection for CCR7, leaving out terminally differentiated effector memory CD45RA+ cells. TCRdb's copy holds only in-frame clones and misses some; the assay was immunoSEQ multiplex PCR. Of approximately 2,000,000 clones listed, just over 90% were seen once; the top ten hold 1.5% to 2%. Sequenced input: naive CD8+ T cells from PBMCs. The receptors were sampled from a man between 18 and 35 years old in good health. Some clones in this sample may be carry-over from other donors' samples.

The gene calls are TRBV7-9 and TRBJ1-5; 7 bases align to TRBD1. Germline V gene data show CDR1 as SEHNR and CDR2 as FQNEAQ (reference sequence). This CDR3 region has 15 residues. V gave up 0 bases and J gave up 4 bases; unmatched junction bases: 3. CDR3 residues: CASSLARQGNQPQHF. The DNA of the CDR3 is TGTGCCAGCAGCTTAGCTCGACAGGGTAATCAGCCCCAGCATTTT.

This clone was observed once. The chain has TRBV6-1 and TRBJ1-5, with D possibly being TRBD1 (5 bases). This CDR3 has 15 residues. V lost 6 bases, J lost 4 bases, and 16 bases lay in between. The germline V gene has CDR1 MNHNS and CDR2 SASEGT. Here the CDR3 DNA reads TGTGCCAGCAGCGAACCTCTGGGGGGGAATCAGCCCCAGCATTTT. It encodes CASSEPLGGNQPQHF.

The chain has TRBV14 and TRBJ2-3; D possibly corresponds to TRBD2 (6 bases). V lost 0 bases and J 0 bases, leaving 13 bases between the germline ends. The germline gives CDR1 SGHDN, CDR2 FVKESK. The CDR3 sequence is 17 residues long. This CDR3 is CASSQDGRFLSTDTQYF. The DNA of the CDR3 is TGTGCCAGCAGCCAAGATGGGAGGTTTCTAAGCACAGATACGCAGTATTTT.

The rearrangement joins TRBV30 to TRBJ2-7; maybe TRBD1 (8 bases). The CDR3 has 15 residues. Germline V gives CDR1 GTSNPN, CDR2 SVGIG (reference sequence). V was pared by 0 bases and J by 4 bases, with 16 bases between. The CDR3 DNA reads TGTGCCTGGAGTGTACAGGGGGGGACGAGGTACGAGCAGTACTTC. Its protein is CAWSVQGGTRYEQYF. Filled out from reference TRBV30 and TRBJ2-7, the complete variable domain reads SQTIHQWPATLVQPVGSPLSLECTVEGTSNPNLYWYRQAAGRGLQLLFYSVGIGQISSEVPQNLSASRPQDRQFILSSKKLLLSDSGFYLCAWSVQGGTRYEQYFGPGTRLTVT.

As concerns this clone: One base away lies a much larger clone, so this may be a sequencing read error. The chain links TRBV4-2 to TRBJ2-1; D gene unclear. V was trimmed by 4 bases and J by 2 bases, leaving 3 bases between them. The CDR3 totals 12 residues. Germline V gene data show CDR1 as LGHNA and CDR2 as YNFKEQ. CDR3 sequence (DNA): TGTGCCAGCAGCCCCCCCTACAATGAGCAGTTCTTC. Its translation is CASSPPYNEQFF.

The chain carries TRBV10-3 and TRBJ2-1; 8 positions match TRBD2. CDR1 ENHRY and CDR2 SYGVKD come from the germline V gene. J gave up 6 bases and V 0 bases, and 4 bases lay outside the gene matches. The CDR3 extends over 15 amino acids. CDR3 protein: CAISESNGRVNEQFF. In DNA, the CDR3 is TGTGCCATCAGTGAGTCCAACGGGAGGGTCAATGAGCAGTTCTTC.

The chain carries TRBV7-8 and TRBJ2-1, with D tentatively TRBD2 (6 bases). This CDR3 contains 18 residues. Germline CDR1 is SGHVS and CDR2 is FQNEAQ. Trimming took 0 bases from V and 4 from J, leaving 19 bases between them. CDR3 amino acids: CASSLAPGVAAVYNEQFF. The CDR3 DNA reads TGTGCCAGCAGCTTAGCCCCCGGGGTAGCGGCGGTGTACAATGAGCAGTTCTTC.

This chain links TRBV13 with TRBJ1-2, with D tentatively TRBD1 (5 bases). The CDR3 has 17 amino acids. Germline V CDR1 and CDR2: PRHDT, FYEKMQ (reference sequence). The V end was cut by 0 bases, the J end by 2 bases, with 16 bases between. As DNA, the CDR3 is TGTGCCAGCAGCTTAGGCCTCGATGAGGGGTCGAACTATGGCTACACCTTC. Protein: CASSLGLDEGSNYGYTF. Looking up the rest from reference TRBV13 and TRBJ1-2 gives the full variable domain: AAGVIQSPRHLIKEKRETATLKCYPIPRHDTVYWYQQGPGQDPQFLISFYEKMQSDKGSIPDRFSAQQFSDYHSELNMSSLELGDSALYFCASSLGLDEGSNYGYTFGSGTRLTVV.

The chain recombines TRBV10-3 with TRBJ2-3; TRBD2 matches at 7 bases. Germline values: CDR1 ENHRY, CDR2 SYGVKD. There are 13 residues in the CDR3. Trimming cost V 10 bases and J 2 bases; bases outside gene matches: 6. The CDR3 DNA is TGTGCCACCAAACTAGCGCTCACAGATACGCAGTATTTT. Amino acid sequence: CATKLALTDTQYF.

The V and J genes are TRBV6-5 and TRBJ1-2; D may be TRBD1 (5 bases). The V and J ends lost 5 bases and 0 bases respectively, with 10 bases between them. This CDR3 has 14 residues. Germline V gives CDR1 MNHEY, CDR2 SVGAGI. CDR3 sequence (DNA): TGTGCCAGCAGTGTCACAGGATCTAACTATGGCTACACCTTC. This translates into CASSVTGSNYGYTF.

V and J are TRBV14 and TRBJ2-3; D unclear. Germline values: CDR1 SGHDN, CDR2 FVKESK. V lost 5 bases to trimming and J lost 2 bases, with 20 bases between them. This CDR3 spans 17 amino acids. CDR3 residues: CASSKGRGSPNTDTQYF. CDR3 DNA sequence: TGTGCCAGCAGCAAGGGTCGCGGCAGCCCTAACACAGATACGCAGTATTTT.

The rearrangement links TRBV4-2 to TRBJ1-3; D unclear. V dropped 0 bases and J dropped 0 bases, with 18 bases sitting between them. Germline V gene sequence: CDR1 LGHNA, CDR2 YNFKEQ. The CDR3 length is 19 residues. CDR3 in amino acids: CASSQDPAAILSSGNTIYF. As DNA, the CDR3 is TGTGCCAGCAGCCAAGATCCGGCGGCAATCCTGAGCTCTGGAAACACCATATATTTT.

The chain couples TRBV28 to TRBJ1-2; D gene unclear. From germline, CDR1 is MDHEN and CDR2 SYDVKM. V was trimmed by 1 base and J by 10 bases, leaving 10 bases between them. CDR3 length: 12 residues. The CDR3 nucleotides read TGTGCCAGCAGTTTATCGGAGGGTGACTACACCTTC. It encodes CASSLSEGDYTF.